The present T cell receptor (beta chain) was sequenced within a study of blood T cell repertoires in COVID-19. Across the whole study: From T cells, B-cell-depleted T cells, or PBMCs came the material, which was cDNA or gDNA.

Between the trimmed V and J ends, which lost 6 bases and 4 bases, there was a span of 9 bases. CDR3 length: 12 amino acids. Germline CDR1 SNHLY, CDR2 FYNNEI. The method was immunoSEQ multiplex PCR; TCRdb's version includes in-frame clones alone and lacks a portion of them. The table lists around 250,000 clones, 84% of them singletons. This clone was seen a handful of times. The rearrangement uses TRBV2 and TRBJ1-2; D is unclear. This clonotype was obtained from a man in his fifties with active or convalescent COVID-19. The sample comprised peripheral blood. The CDR3 sequence: CASSLEGYGYTF. DNA of the CDR3: TGTGCCAGCAGCTTAGAGGGCTATGGCTACACCTTC. The variable domain in full, with the rest retrieved from reference TRBV2 and TRBJ1-2, is EPEVTQTPSHQVTQMGQEVILRCVPISNHLYFYWYRQILGQKVEFLVSFYNNEISEKSEIFDDQFSVERPDGSNFTLKIRSTKLEDSAMYFCASSLEGYGYTFGSGTRLTVV.